This TCR beta chain was identified during a study of blood T cell repertoires in COVID-19. Study information: Material from acute and convalescent COVID-19 was sourced from the United States, Italy and Spain. In each case, the material was cDNA or gDNA derived from T cells, B-cell-depleted T cells, or PBMCs.

As processed by the authors: Counts of nucleated cells, estimated from reference gene primer amplification, were obtained. Measured with immunoSEQ multiplex PCR; TCRdb has only the in-frame clones, and not every one. The DNA was the basis for D and trimming; V, J and clone size are from that table. Counted here are 150,000 to 200,000 clones, around 80% occurring once; the ten biggest clones make up roughly an eighth. The V gene's germline CDR1 is SEHNR and CDR2 FQNEAQ (reference sequence). The CDR3 covers 18 residues. Unmatched junction bases numbered 8, after V lost 3 bases and J lost 0 bases. The receptor was derived from a man between 25 and 39 years old with active or convalescent COVID-19. Sequenced: peripheral blood. This chain uses TRBV7-9 with TRBJ2-6, with 7 bases fitting TRBD1. The CDR3 spells CASSFWDSPLSGANVLTF. The CDR3 DNA reads as TGTGCCAGCAGCTTTTGGGACAGCCCGCTCTCTGGGGCCAACGTCCTGACTTTC.